The T cell receptor beta chain described here comes from a study of vaccination and CD4 T cells after COVID-19. Study background: A median of approximately 100 days (range 35 to 161) separated diagnosis from post-COVID sampling.

The germline gives CDR1 LNHDA, CDR2 SQIVND (reference sequence). The CDR3 loop spans 15 amino acids. J gave up 0 bases and V 7 bases, and 6 bases lay outside the gene matches. With the Oncomine TCR Beta short-read assay, DNA from cultured CD4+ T cells was sequenced. Investigators obtained genomic DNA by extraction from cultured CD4+ T cells. MiXCR was run by TCRdb on the PCR reads, yielding one entry per CDR3 protein. The sample records roughly 9,200 distinct CDR3 sequences, around 48% being singletons. To note about this clonotype: Antigen specificity is unknown.

This sample's treatment: roughly 11-day PBMC culture with coronavirus spike peptide pools or control peptides (ViraFEST assay). Those CD4+ T cells from the unexposed donor predate the COVID-19 pandemic (2011-2018). The authors cultured more than 1.5 million PBMCs per well with around 10 IU/ml IL-2 and about 9.4 ug/ml peptide pools. The sample comprised CD4+ T cells from blood, cultured in vitro. The genes are TRBV19 and TRBJ1-3; 7 bases are shared with TRBD1. This TCR came from a human donor in good health. Here the CDR3 reads CASMWDSSSGNTIYF. The CDR3 nucleotides read TGTGCCAGTATGTGGGACAGCTCCTCTGGAAACACCATATATTTT.